These 30 T cell receptor beta chains originate from one sample sequenced in a study of blood T cell repertoires in COVID-19 (dated by TCRdb to 2020 to 2021). The method was the immunoSEQ multiplex PCR assay. TCRdb re-hosts the immuneACCESS table, in-frame sequences only. Its copies lack some clones; in the studies checked, an unresolved V gene accounts for under half of them, and the cause for the rest is not known. The sample table lists about 82,000 clones, 85% of them with a count of one. The ten largest make up about a sixth of the sample. The sample was peripheral blood. These receptors came from a man older than 75 with active or convalescent COVID-19.

This clone was seen once. This sequence joins TRBV12-3 or TRBV12-4 and TRBJ1-6; D gene uncertain. The CDR3 covers 13 residues. The ends were cut back, 5 bases at V and 9 bases at J, with 11 bases in the middle. CDR3 sequence (DNA): TGTGCCAGCAGTCCTGGGCTCGGTTCACCCCTCCACTTT. Amino acids: CASSPGLGSPLHF.

This clone came up a few times. This rearrangement joins TRBV9 to TRBJ1-1; the D is unclear. This CDR3 spans 13 amino acids. Germline V gives CDR1 SGDLS, CDR2 YYNGEE. V was cut by 4 bases and J by 1 base, with 8 bases left in between. In DNA form, the CDR3 reads TGTGCCAGCAGCCCCACTGGGAACACTGAAGCTTTCTTT. As protein: CASSPTGNTEAFF. Based on the CDR3 plus reference TRBV9 and TRBJ1-1, the full variable domain is DSGVTQTPKHLITATGQRVTLRCSPRSGDLSVYWYQQSLDQGLQFLIQYYNGEERAKGNILERFSAQQFPDLHSELNLSSLELGDSALYFCASSPTGNTEAFFGQGTRLTVV.

There are a few counts of this clone. The V and J genes are TRBV7-9 and TRBJ2-7, with D hard to call. V was clipped by 2 bases and J by 7 bases, with 9 bases between them. The CDR3 has 12 residues. CDR1 and CDR2 (germline): SEHNR, FQNEAQ (reference sequence). CDR3 DNA sequence: TGTGCCAGCAGCTTAAACGTCGGTGAGCAGTACGTC. Translating it yields CASSLNVGEQYV.

This clone is medium-sized in the sample. The rearrangement uses TRBV5-6 and TRBJ2-7; 9 positions agree with TRBD2. Germline V CDR1 and CDR2: SGHDT, YYEEEE. This CDR3 is 15 amino acids long. Unmatched junction bases numbered 14, after V lost 5 bases and J lost 8 bases. The CDR3 nucleotides read TGTGCCAGCAGTTATAGCGGGGGTTTGGGCGGTAAGCAGTACGTC. This gives the protein CASSYSGGLGGKQYV.

CDR3 protein: CASSYRQRQMDEQFF. In nucleotides, the CDR3 is TGTGCCAGCAGCTACCGACAGAGGCAAATGGATGAGCAGTTCTTC. This rearrangement joins TRBV7-9 to TRBJ2-1; D is possibly TRBD1 (5 bases). Between the trimmed V and J ends, which lost 4 bases and 8 bases, there was a span of 18 bases. Germline V gives CDR1 SEHNR, CDR2 FQNEAQ (reference sequence). The CDR3 extends over 15 amino acids.

The V call is TRBV9, the J call TRBJ1-1, with 8 bases fitting TRBD1. The CDR3 consists of 14 residues. Germline trimming cut 4 bases from V and 5 bases from J; bases unmatched to any gene: 7. CDR1 is SGDLS and CDR2 is YYNGEE in the germline V gene. The CDR3 protein is CASSPLTGGTEAFF. The CDR3, as DNA: TGTGCCAGCAGCCCACTAACAGGGGGAACTGAAGCTTTCTTT.

The rearrangement uses TRBV9 and TRBJ2-7, with 9 bases matching TRBD1. The CDR3 is 15 residues long. Germline CDR1 and CDR2: SGDLS and YYNGEE. Trimming cost V 0 bases and J 3 bases; bases outside gene matches: 4. CDR3 sequence reads: CASSVVGTGNYEQYV. In DNA, the CDR3 is TGTGCCAGCAGCGTAGTAGGGACAGGGAACTACGAGCAGTACGTC.

J is TRBJ1-2 and V is TRBV7-2; D is unresolved. The ends were cut back, 1 base at V and 4 bases at J, with 10 bases in the middle. The CDR3 is made up of 14 amino acids. The germline V gene encodes CDR1 SGHTA and CDR2 FQGNSA. The CDR3, as DNA: TGTGCCAGCAGCTTAGTTGCGGATTCCTATGGCTACACCTTC. It encodes CASSLVADSYGYTF.

This rearrangement joins TRBV2 to TRBJ2-1; D gene ambiguous. Germline lookup yields CDR1 SNHLY and CDR2 FYNNEI. V was cut by 6 bases and J by 6 bases, with 15 bases left in between. The CDR3 runs to 14 residues. CDR3 residues: CASRQEQSPNEQFF. The DNA for the CDR3 is TGTGCCAGCAGACAAGAACAGAGTCCCAATGAGCAGTTCTTC.

This chain connects TRBV18 to TRBJ2-2, with D perhaps TRBD1 (5 bases). CDR1 and CDR2 from the germline V gene are KGHSH and LQKENI. The V gene lost 10 bases and the J gene lost 7 bases, with 16 bases spanning the gap. This CDR3 has 13 residues. The CDR3 region has the DNA TGTGCCACCCGGGCACAGGACCACGGGGAGCTGTTTTTT. Its protein is CATRAQDHGELFF. The complete variable domain, with remaining parts taken from reference TRBV18 and TRBJ2-2, reads NAGVMQNPRHLVRRRGQEARLRCSPMKGHSHVYWYRQLPEEGLKFMVYLQKENIIDESGMPKERFSAEFPKEGPSILRIQQVVRGDSAAYFCATRAQDHGELFFGEGSRLTVL.

CDR3 sequence reads: CASNEAAGGYSPLHF. The CDR3 region has the DNA TGTGCCAGTAACGAAGCGGCAGGGGGCTACTCACCCCTCCACTTT. The chain combines TRBV19 with TRBJ1-6; TRBD1 agrees at 8 bases. V was pared by 7 bases and J by 10 bases, with 12 bases of the junction left unmatched. The germline V gene encodes CDR1 LNHDA and CDR2 SQIVND (reference sequence). There are 15 residues in the CDR3.

The chain recombines TRBV3-1 (or the pseudogene TRBV3-2) with TRBJ1-4; TRBD1 aligns across 10 bases. V dropped 1 base and J dropped 6; count of bases not matched to a gene: 5. The CDR3 is made up of 16 amino acids. CDR1 is LGHDT, CDR2 YNNKEL, per germline (reference sequence). The CDR3 sequence: CASSQVRTGGHEKLFF. CDR3 in DNA: TGTGCCAGCAGCCAAGTCAGGACAGGGGGTCATGAAAAACTGTTTTTT.

CDR3 sequence reads: CASSLGTALTDTQYF. The CDR3 DNA reads TGTGCCAGCAGCTTAGGGACAGCTCTCACAGATACGCAGTATTTT. V usage is TRBV11-2 and J usage is TRBJ2-3, with D maybe TRBD1 (6 bases). The V gene lost 1 base and the J gene lost 2 bases, with 10 bases spanning the gap. The CDR3 length is 15 residues. Germline V gene data show CDR1 as SGHAT and CDR2 as FQNNGV.

This clone was recorded a few times. The chain carries TRBV29-1 and TRBJ2-6, with 7 bases lining up with TRBD2. CDR3 length equals 16 residues. V lost 6 bases, J lost 1 base, and 9 bases stayed unmatched. Germline-derived CDR1 and CDR2 are SQVTM and ANQGSEA. CDR3 protein: CSVGEGAGSGANVLTF. The DNA for the CDR3 is TGCAGCGTGGGGGAGGGAGCCGGGTCTGGGGCCAACGTCCTGACTTTC.

V is TRBV28 and J is TRBJ1-1, with 7 bases that match TRBD1. Trimming removed 11 bases from V and 1 base from J; junction bases left unmatched: 4. The CDR3 has 12 residues. Per germline, CDR1 MDHEN and CDR2 SYDVKM. CDR3 sequence reads: CAEGTANTEAFF. The CDR3 nucleotides are TGTGCCGAAGGGACAGCGAACACTGAAGCTTTCTTT. The full variable domain, with the rest looked up from reference TRBV28 and TRBJ1-1, is DVKVTQSSRYLVKRTGEKVFLECVQDMDHENMFWYRQDPGLGLRLIYFSYDVKMKEKGDIPEGYSVSREKKERFSLILESASTNQTSMYLCAEGTANTEAFFGQGTRLTVV.

The CDR3 reads CASSLSGRSYEQYV. The CDR3 DNA sequence: TGTGCCAGCAGTTTATCCGGGAGATCCTACGAGCAGTACGTC. The chain has TRBV27 and TRBJ2-7, with D perhaps TRBD2 (6 bases). Germline V gene lookup returns CDR1 MNHEY and CDR2 SMNVEV (reference sequence). Between the trimmed V and J ends, which lost 0 bases and 1 base, there was a span of 7 bases. CDR3 length: 14 residues.

In this sample, this clone turned up a few times. The CDR3 spells CASRREGASFYTF. As DNA, the CDR3 is TGTGCCAGCAGGCGGGAGGGGGCATCCTTCTACACCTTC. The genes are TRBV28 and TRBJ1-2; 7 bases align to TRBD1. Trimming removed 6 bases from V and 10 bases from J; junction bases left unmatched: 11. CDR1 and CDR2 (germline): MDHEN, SYDVKM. The CDR3 runs 13 residues.

V and J are TRBV19 and TRBJ1-2, with TRBD1 as a possible D gene (5 bases). CDR3 length: 14 amino acids. The V end lost 4 bases, the J end lost 1 base, and 10 bases lay between the germline ends. Germline CDR1 reads LNHDA; CDR2 reads SQIVND (reference sequence). CDR3 nucleotide sequence: TGTGCCAGTAGTACGGGGGGGGATAACTATGGCTACACCTTC. It encodes CASSTGGDNYGYTF. Based on the CDR3 plus reference TRBV19 and TRBJ1-2, the full variable domain is DGGITQSPKYLFRKEGQNVTLSCEQNLNHDAMYWYRQDPGQGLRLIYYSQIVNDFQKGDIAEGYSVSREKKESFPLTVTSAQKNPTAFYLCASSTGGDNYGYTFGSGTRLTVV.

The chain links TRBV5-1 to TRBJ1-6, with TRBD1 identical over 8 bases. The CDR3 has 16 residues. The germline V gene has CDR1 SGHRS and CDR2 YFSETQ. The ends lost 4 bases at V and 4 bases at J; junction bases unmatched: 7. CDR3 region: CASSRGQVQYNSPLHF. As DNA, the CDR3 is TGCGCCAGCAGCAGGGGACAGGTCCAGTATAATTCACCCCTCCACTTT. Full variable domain (rest looked up from reference TRBV5-1 and TRBJ1-6): KAGVTQTPRYLIKTRGQQVTLSCSPISGHRSVSWYQQTPGQGLQFLFEYFSETQRNKGNFPGRFSGRQFSNSRSEMNVSTLELGDSALYLCASSRGQVQYNSPLHFGNGTRLTVT.

The chain is built from TRBV27 and TRBJ1-2, with D uncertain. Looked up from germline, CDR1 is MNHEY and CDR2 is SMNVEV (reference sequence). The CDR3 runs to 18 residues. The ends were cut back, 0 bases at V and 4 bases at J, with 21 bases in the middle. CDR3 nucleotide sequence: TGTGCCAGCAGTTTATCGACCCCGTCGGAGCGCCCCTTCTATGGCTACACCTTC. This encodes CASSLSTPSERPFYGYTF.

This clone was picked up one time. The rearrangement joins TRBV3-1 (or the pseudogene TRBV3-2) to TRBJ2-7; maybe TRBD1 (6 bases). The CDR3 extends over 14 amino acids. Germline V CDR1 and CDR2: LGHDT, YNNKEL (reference sequence). Trimming stripped 3 bases from V and 2 bases from J, with 11 bases between. The CDR3 nucleotides are TGTGCCAGCAGCCACGGAAGGACAGCCTACGAGCAGTACGTC. It yields the protein CASSHGRTAYEQYV.

The V call is TRBV10-3, the J call TRBJ2-3; maybe TRBD1 (6 bases). The CDR3 runs 15 residues. Between the trimmed V and J ends, which lost 4 bases and 1 base, there was a span of 12 bases. The germline V gene has CDR1 ENHRY and CDR2 SYGVKD. The CDR3 here is CAISGGQGGTDTQYF. In DNA, the CDR3 is TGTGCCATCAGTGGGGGACAAGGTGGCACAGATACGCAGTATTTT.

This clone appeared once. The chain has TRBV5-5 and TRBJ2-7; 7 bases agree with TRBD1. Germline V lookup: CDR1 SGHKS, CDR2 YYEKEE (reference sequence). The CDR3 loop spans 16 amino acids. V lost 4 bases and J lost 3; bases outside the gene matches: 13. CDR3 sequence reads: CASSPYRQGGFYEQYV. The CDR3 nucleotides read TGTGCCAGCAGCCCCTACCGTCAAGGGGGCTTCTACGAGCAGTACGTC.

The chain's CDR3 is CASSPLVGEQFF. The CDR3 nucleotides are TGTGCCAGCAGCCCACTAGTCGGCGAGCAGTTCTTC. V usage is TRBV9 and J usage is TRBJ2-1; possibly TRBD2 for D (5 bases). The CDR3 totals 12 residues. Trimming removed 4 bases from V and 10 bases from J, with 12 bases in between. Looked up from germline, CDR1 is SGDLS and CDR2 is YYNGEE.

The chain is built from TRBV28 and TRBJ1-5, with 9 bases lining up with TRBD1. Trimming took 6 bases from V and 7 from J; bases not matched to a gene: 13. The CDR3 totals 16 residues. In germline, CDR1 is MDHEN, CDR2 SYDVKM. The CDR3 loop is CASSTPGQGRVQPQHF. The CDR3 region has the DNA TGTGCCAGCAGCACCCCCGGACAGGGGAGAGTCCAGCCCCAGCATTTT.

The chain has TRBV5-1 and TRBJ2-3; 7 bases align to TRBD1. V shed 3 bases, J shed 0 bases, and the junction held 4 bases outside the gene matches. This CDR3 comprises 15 residues. Germline V gene sequence: CDR1 SGHRS, CDR2 YFSETQ. In DNA form, the CDR3 reads TGCGCCAGCAGCTCCGGACAGGTTAGCACAGATACGCAGTATTTT. Amino acid sequence: CASSSGQVSTDTQYF.

The chain couples TRBV6-5 to TRBJ1-2; no reliable D call. Trimming removed 7 bases at V and 4 bases at J, with 13 bases between. Germline-derived CDR1 and CDR2 are MNHEY and SVGAGI. This CDR3 is 13 amino acids long. The CDR3 loop reads CASTSAWIYGYTF. CDR3 DNA: TGTGCCAGCACTAGTGCATGGATCTATGGCTACACCTTC.

This clone was seen a single time. The V and J genes are TRBV5-1 and TRBJ2-1, with TRBD2 identical over 7 bases. Germline CDR1 is SGHRS and CDR2 is YFSETQ. V dropped 0 bases and J dropped 6; count of bases not matched to a gene: 6. CDR3 length: 15 residues. The CDR3 spells CASSLGLASSNEQFF. The CDR3 nucleotides read TGCGCCAGCAGCTTGGGACTAGCCTCAAGCAATGAGCAGTTCTTC.

The chain combines TRBV7-6 with TRBJ1-5; the D gene is possibly TRBD1 (6 bases). The CDR3 is 16 amino acids. Germline assignment: CDR1 SGHVS and CDR2 FNYEAQ. Trimming removed 4 bases at V and 3 bases at J, with 16 bases between. CDR3 DNA sequence: TGTGCCAGCAGCTCCGAAGTGGGGGCGTCCAATCAGCCCCAGCATTTT. This sequence encodes CASSSEVGASNQPQHF.

V is TRBV28 and J is TRBJ2-7; 8 positions agree with TRBD1. The ends lost 3 bases at V and 6 bases at J; junction bases unmatched: 10. The germline V gene encodes CDR1 MDHEN and CDR2 SYDVKM. CDR3 length: 15 residues. The CDR3 DNA reads as TGTGCCAGCAGTTTGGACAGGGTTTCGCTTAGCGAGCAGTACGTC. Its translation: CASSLDRVSLSEQYV.